The rows below give T cell receptor beta chains drawn from one sample of a study of blood T cells in healthy people across ages. TCRdb re-derived calls from the 5' RACE reads in MiXCR, one entry per CDR3 protein. The sample contains under 2,000,000 distinct CDR3 sequences, 49% of which appear only once. The sequenced sample was blood. The receptors were gathered from a woman aged 40-49 years in good health. Each CDR3 is given with its conserved first and last residue. D genes are given only for firm matches. The listing skips clone size in some rows; elsewhere it reads once, few, many or a size class.

j_gene | v_gene | abundance | d_gene | CDR3aa | CDR3nt
TRBJ2-5 | TRBV24-1 | few | - | CATSGRTKETQYF | TGTGCCACCAGTGGCAGGACCAAAGAGACCCAGTACTTC
TRBJ2-1 | TRBV5-1 | - | - | CASSTDMGDEQFF | TGCGCCAGCAGCACGGATATGGGCGATGAGCAGTTCTTC
TRBJ2-7 | TRBV11-2 | few | TRBD1 | CASSPWTGVSSYEQYF | TGTGCCAGCAGCCCGTGGACAGGCGTCTCTTCTTACGAGCAGTACTTC
TRBJ1-2 | TRBV20-1 | - | - | CSAIPDSGGYTF | TGCAGTGCTATACCGGACTCTGGGGGCTACACCTTC
TRBJ1-2 | TRBV20-1 | - | - | CSAGPIVGYTF | TGCAGTGCTGGCCCCATTGTTGGCTACACCTTC
TRBJ2-3 | TRBV6-6 | - | TRBD2 | CAGSYPVRGDPDTQYF | TGTGCCGGCAGTTACCCAGTGCGGGGGGACCCAGATACGCAGTATTTT
TRBJ2-1 | TRBV24-1 | - | TRBD1 | CATSDDRDRVVFEQFF | TGTGCCACCAGTGATGACCGGGACAGGGTTGTCTTTGAGCAGTTCTTC
TRBJ2-7 | TRBV6-6 | - | - | CASSYTVYNEQYF | TGTGCCAGCAGTTATACCGTTTACAATGAGCAGTACTTC
TRBJ2-7 | TRBV5-8 | - | - | CASPPAESSYEQYF | TGTGCCAGTCCGCCAGCGGAGAGCTCCTACGAGCAGTACTTC
TRBJ1-2 | TRBV20-1 | - | TRBD1 | CSAWGQGSGGYTF | TGCAGTGCCTGGGGACAGGGTTCAGGGGGCTACACCTTC
TRBJ1-2 | TRBV6-5 | few | TRBD1 | CASRVTGNYGYTF | TGTGCCAGCAGAGTGACAGGGAACTATGGCTACACCTTC
TRBJ2-4 | TRBV5-1 | few | - | CASSLSGFANIQYF | TGCGCCAGCAGCTTAAGTGGGTTCGCAAACATTCAGTACTTC
TRBJ2-3 | TRBV6-5 | - | TRBD1 | CASSVRTGGADTQYF | TGTGCCAGCAGTGTCCGGACAGGGGGCGCAGATACGCAGTATTTT
TRBJ1-2 | TRBV6-5 | - | - | CASSYSAVGYGYTF | TGTGCCAGCAGTTACTCCGCAGTTGGCTATGGCTACACCTTC
TRBJ2-7 | TRBV29-1 | few | TRBD1 | CSGGQGIYEQYF | TGCAGCGGGGGACAGGGAATCTACGAGCAGTACTTC
TRBJ2-1 | TRBV12-3/TRBV12-4 | many | TRBD2 | CASSLSGGAGNEQFF | TGTGCCAGCAGTTTAAGCGGGGGGGCCGGGAATGAGCAGTTCTTC
TRBJ2-1 | TRBV27 | - | TRBD1 | CASSPDRDLIYNEQFF | TGTGCCAGCAGTCCAGACAGGGACCTTATCTACAATGAGCAGTTCTTC
TRBJ2-3 | TRBV6-2/TRBV6-3 | few | TRBD2 | CASRTGLAGVSKDTQYF | TGTGCCAGCAGGACGGGACTAGCGGGGGTATCAAAGGATACGCAGTATTTT
TRBJ2-7 | TRBV7-9 | few | TRBD2 | CASSLEGRLAGFYEQYF | TGTGCCAGCAGCTTAGAAGGGCGTCTAGCGGGGTTCTACGAGCAGTACTTC
TRBJ2-7 | TRBV7-9 | - | - | CASSSNPTARSPYNEQYF | TGTGCCAGCAGTTCGAATCCCACCGCTCGTTCTCCCTACAATGAGCAGTACTTC
TRBJ2-5 | TRBV28 | - | - | CASSLRNRMETQYF | TGTGCCAGCAGTTTACGGAACCGGATGGAGACCCAGTACTTC
TRBJ2-7 | TRBV11-3 | few | - | CASSLGGSLAYEQYF | TGTGCCAGCAGCTTAGGAGGGTCTTTAGCCTACGAGCAGTACTTC
TRBJ2-7 | TRBV15 | once | - | CATSREGASSYGQYF | TGTGCCACCAGCAGAGAGGGGGCGAGCTCCTACGGGCAGTACTTC
TRBJ2-1 | TRBV21-1 | few | - | CASSKAVRGEREYNEQFF | TGTGCCAGCAGCAAAGCGGTCCGGGGGGAGAGGGAATACAATGAGCAGTTCTTC
TRBJ1-6 | TRBV6-6 | - | - | CASSAPYNSPLHF | TGTGCCAGCAGTGCCCCTTATAATTCACCCCTCCACTTT
TRBJ2-5 | TRBV4-2 | - | - | CASSQATGYVTQYF | TGTGCCAGCAGCCAAGCAACCGGGTACGTGACCCAGTACTTC
TRBJ2-6 | TRBV13 | - | - | CASSFASSSGANVLTF | TGTGCCAGCAGCTTCGCCAGCTCCTCTGGGGCCAACGTCCTGACTTTC
TRBJ1-1 | TRBV5-6 | - | TRBD1 | CASSGRGRGTEAFF | TGTGCCAGCAGTGGCAGGGGGCGCGGGACTGAAGCTTTCTTT
TRBJ2-6 | TRBV7-9 | - | - | CASSSQTPRGSGANVLTF | TGTGCCAGCAGCTCACAGACACCCCGTGGCTCTGGGGCCAACGTCCTGACTTTC
TRBJ2-7 | TRBV28 | - | TRBD1 | CASSSAGQGRDEQYF | TGTGCCAGCAGTTCGGCGGGACAGGGAAGGGATGAGCAGTACTTC
TRBJ2-1 | TRBV4-1 | few | TRBD2 | CASSQAPTSVEQFF | TGCGCCAGCAGCCAAGCCCCCACTAGCGTAGAGCAGTTCTTC